These 27 T cell receptor beta chains share one sample of origin, sequenced in a study of siplizumab effects on memory and regulatory T cells. The method was immunoSEQ multiplex PCR; TCRdb's version includes in-frame clones alone and lacks a portion of them. Of some 120,000 clones in the sample, around 94% were seen once. Sequenced material: non-Treg CD4+ T cells sorted from blood. These receptors were collected from a human donor in good health.

The J gene is TRBJ1-1, the V gene TRBV19; a weak D match, TRBD1 (6 bases). The CDR3 is made up of 13 amino acids. Germline-derived CDR1 and CDR2 are LNHDA and SQIVND (reference sequence). V dropped 5 bases and J dropped 4 bases, with 11 bases sitting between them. This CDR3 reads CASSYRESTEAFF. For the CDR3, the DNA is TGTGCCAGTAGTTACAGGGAGAGCACTGAAGCTTTCTTT.

There are a few counts of this clone. This chain uses TRBV25-1 with TRBJ2-7; either TRBD1 or TRBD2 may supply D (5 bases each). This CDR3 spans 14 amino acids. With 5 bases removed from V and 4 bases from J, the gap between germline ends came to 15 bases. The germline CDR1 and CDR2 sequences are MGHDK and SYGVNS. The CDR3 sequence is CASSWTGQRYEQYF. CDR3 in DNA: TGTGCCAGCAGTTGGACTGGACAAAGATACGAGCAGTACTTC.

The count of this clone is one. This chain links TRBV7-9 with TRBJ2-2; maybe TRBD2 (5 bases). The ends were cut back, 5 bases at V and 4 bases at J, with 11 bases in the middle. CDR3 size: 14 residues. Germline lookup yields CDR1 SEHNR and CDR2 FQNEAQ (reference sequence). CDR3 in DNA: TGTGCCAGCAGCCTTCTGGAGGCCACCGGGGAGCTGTTTTTT. The encoded protein is CASSLLEATGELFF. The whole variable domain, remainder taken from reference TRBV7-9 and TRBJ2-2, is DTGVSQNPRHKITKRGQNVTFRCDPISEHNRLYWYRQTLGQGPEFLTYFQNEAQLEKSRLLSDRFSAERPKGSFSTLEIQRTEQGDSAMYLCASSLLEATGELFFGEGSRLTVL.

The V gene is TRBV27, the J gene TRBJ1-6; 11 bases map to TRBD1. Per the germline V gene, CDR1 is MNHEY and CDR2 is SMNVEV (reference sequence). This CDR3 has 17 amino acids. V trimming: 4 bases; J trimming: 9 bases; junction bases outside the gene matches: 11. The CDR3: CASSYKTGQGASSPLHF. The DNA of the CDR3 is TGTGCCAGCAGTTATAAGACTGGACAGGGGGCCAGTTCACCCCTCCACTTT.

The J gene is TRBJ1-5, the V gene TRBV18; no clear D. V was trimmed by 2 bases and J by 3 bases, leaving 11 bases between them. This CDR3 is 15 amino acids long. Germline V gene data show CDR1 as KGHSH and CDR2 as LQKENI. The CDR3 coding sequence is TGTGCCAGCTCACCAAACAGATACAACAATCAGCCCCAGCATTTT. Amino acids: CASSPNRYNNQPQHF. The full variable domain, rest sourced from reference TRBV18 and TRBJ1-5, is NAGVMQNPRHLVRRRGQEARLRCSPMKGHSHVYWYRQLPEEGLKFMVYLQKENIIDESGMPKERFSAEFPKEGPSILRIQQVVRGDSAAYFCASSPNRYNNQPQHFGDGTRLSIL.

The chain couples TRBV6-1 to TRBJ1-5; D might be TRBD1 (5 bases). There are 14 residues in the CDR3. V was shortened by 6 bases and J by 9 bases, with 18 bases between the two germline ends. Germline values: CDR1 MNHNS, CDR2 SASEGT. CDR3 residues: CASSLLGGERPQHF. The CDR3 bases are TGTGCCAGCAGCCTACTGGGGGGGGAACGGCCCCAGCATTTT.

Here the CDR3 reads CASRDITTGSYEQYF. The CDR3 region has the DNA TGTGCCAGCAGGGACATTACGACCGGGTCCTACGAGCAGTACTTC. V gene TRBV4-2 combines with J gene TRBJ2-7, with D possibly TRBD1 on 5 matching bases. The CDR3 runs 15 residues. Germline lookup yields CDR1 LGHNA and CDR2 YNFKEQ. Trimming took 6 bases from V and 1 from J, leaving 16 bases between them.

The rearrangement links TRBV11-1 to TRBJ2-1, with TRBD1 matching 11 bases. J lost 2 bases, V lost 7 bases, and 4 bases had no gene match. The CDR3 runs 15 residues. CDR1 is SGHAT and CDR2 is FQDESV in the germline V gene (reference sequence). CDR3 sequence reads: CASNEGQGAYNEQFF. The CDR3 DNA is TGTGCCAGCAATGAGGGACAGGGGGCCTACAATGAGCAGTTCTTC.

The gene calls are TRBV18 and TRBJ1-2; D is uncertain. Trimming stripped 2 bases from V and 4 bases from J, with 8 bases between. CDR3 length equals 13 residues. The germline V gene has CDR1 KGHSH and CDR2 LQKENI. As DNA, the CDR3 is TGTGCCAGCTCACCAGGGTTCGGCTATGGCTACACCTTC. This sequence encodes CASSPGFGYGYTF. The variable domain in full, completed from reference TRBV18 and TRBJ1-2, reads NAGVMQNPRHLVRRRGQEARLRCSPMKGHSHVYWYRQLPEEGLKFMVYLQKENIIDESGMPKERFSAEFPKEGPSILRIQQVVRGDSAAYFCASSPGFGYGYTFGSGTRLTVV.

V and J are TRBV11-2 and TRBJ2-2; 7 positions match TRBD2. The germline V gene has CDR1 SGHAT and CDR2 FQNNGV. Losses at the gene ends were 2 bases for V and 0 bases for J; bases not matched to a gene: 6. There are 17 residues in the CDR3. The CDR3 region has the DNA TGTGCCAGCAGCTTAAGGAGCGGGGCGGCGAACACCGGGGAGCTGTTTTTT. As protein: CASSLRSGAANTGELFF.

CDR3 residues: CASSLLVGSDNEQFF. In DNA, the CDR3 is TGTGCCAGCAGTTTATTGGTGGGTTCGGACAATGAGCAGTTCTTC. V is TRBV27 and J is TRBJ2-1; D is uncertain. The CDR3 covers 15 residues. The V end was cut by 1 base, the J end by 5 bases, with 12 bases between. The germline V gene has CDR1 MNHEY and CDR2 SMNVEV (reference sequence).

This rearrangement joins TRBV5-1 to TRBJ2-3; D not resolved. Germline lookup yields CDR1 SGHRS and CDR2 YFSETQ. Trimming stripped 0 bases from V and 2 bases from J, with 16 bases between. The CDR3 sequence is 17 residues long. CDR3 coding DNA: TGCGCCAGCAGCTTGGCCAGGCTAGATCGGTACACAGATACGCAGTATTTT. This gives the protein CASSLARLDRYTDTQYF. Based on the CDR3 plus reference TRBV5-1 and TRBJ2-3, the full variable domain is KAGVTQTPRYLIKTRGQQVTLSCSPISGHRSVSWYQQTPGQGLQFLFEYFSETQRNKGNFPGRFSGRQFSNSRSEMNVSTLELGDSALYLCASSLARLDRYTDTQYFGPGTRLTVL.

The rearrangement joins TRBV7-3 to TRBJ2-2; D not certain. V was pared by 1 base and J by 5 bases, with 8 bases between. The CDR3 has 14 amino acids. From germline, CDR1 is SGHTA and CDR2 FQGTGA. CDR3 in amino acids: CASSLSLSTGELFF. Here the CDR3 DNA reads TGTGCCAGCAGCTTAAGCTTGTCGACCGGGGAGCTGTTTTTT.

V and J are TRBV28 and TRBJ2-3; weak D call: TRBD2 (5 bases). The V end lost 4 bases, the J end lost 8 bases, and 13 bases lay between the germline ends. Per germline, CDR1 MDHEN and CDR2 SYDVKM. This CDR3 comprises 13 residues. This chain's CDR3 is CASSSPTAGTQYF. As DNA, the CDR3 is TGTGCCAGCAGTTCCCCCACCGCGGGTACGCAGTATTTT.

The rearrangement joins TRBV30 to TRBJ2-1, with 8 bases that match TRBD2. The V and J ends lost 3 bases and 0 bases, in that order; junction bases with no gene match: 7. The CDR3 covers 16 residues. Germline V gene sequence: CDR1 GTSNPN, CDR2 SVGIG (reference sequence). In DNA, the CDR3 is TGTGCCTGGAGATTGAGAGCGGGGGCCTCCTACAATGAGCAGTTCTTC. It translates to CAWRLRAGASYNEQFF. Using reference TRBV30 and TRBJ2-1 for the parts outside the CDR3, the full variable domain is SQTIHQWPATLVQPVGSPLSLECTVEGTSNPNLYWYRQAAGRGLQLLFYSVGIGQISSEVPQNLSASRPQDRQFILSSKKLLLSDSGFYLCAWRLRAGASYNEQFFGPGTRLTVL.

V and J are TRBV5-1 and TRBJ2-7; D is possibly TRBD1 (6 bases). CDR3 size: 15 residues. Trimming stripped 3 bases from V and 3 bases from J, with 16 bases between. Germline assignment: CDR1 SGHRS and CDR2 YFSETQ. The CDR3 DNA reads TGCGCCAGCAGCTCCGTGGGGGCCCAAGGCTACGAGCAGTACTTC. This sequence encodes CASSSVGAQGYEQYF.

For the CDR3, the DNA is TGTGCCAGAAGTCCTGATACGCAGTATTTT. Its protein is CARSPDTQYF. The chain links TRBV5-3 to TRBJ2-3; no clear D gene. TRBV5-3 is an open reading frame whose function is uncertain. The CDR3 runs 10 residues. Trimming removed 5 bases at V and 6 bases at J, with 4 bases between.

V and J are TRBV4-2 and TRBJ2-7; 7 bases align to TRBD1. The CDR3 sequence is 14 residues long. CDR1 and CDR2 (germline): LGHNA, YNFKEQ. V shed 1 base and J 6 bases; nucleotides not matched to a gene: 6. The CDR3 loop reads CASSQGTGVGEQYF. CDR3 DNA sequence: TGTGCCAGCAGCCAAGGGACAGGTGTAGGCGAGCAGTACTTC.

The chain employs TRBV5-1 and TRBJ2-6; D is undetermined. The V gene lost 2 bases and the J gene lost 0 bases, with 12 bases spanning the gap. This CDR3 has 17 amino acids. Germline CDR1 reads SGHRS; CDR2 reads YFSETQ. The CDR3 is CASSFEQGSSGANVLTF. CDR3 nucleotide sequence: TGCGCCAGCAGCTTTGAGCAAGGCTCCTCTGGGGCCAACGTCCTGACTTTC.

The chain combines TRBV2 with TRBJ1-1; 8 nucleotides agree with TRBD1. There are 14 residues in the CDR3. With V trimmed by 6 bases and J by 1 base, 4 bases remained unmatched. From germline, CDR1 is SNHLY and CDR2 FYNNEI. The DNA for the CDR3 is TGTGCCAGCAGCCCCGGACAGGGGAACACTGAAGCTTTCTTT. Translation gives CASSPGQGNTEAFF.

The chain employs TRBV11-2 and TRBJ2-5; TRBD1 matches 7 bases. The V and J ends lost 4 bases and 1 base, in that order; junction bases with no gene match: 6. Germline V CDR1 and CDR2: SGHAT, FQNNGV. This CDR3 spans 15 amino acids. CDR3 protein: CASSSFRDSQETQYF. CDR3 nucleotides: TGTGCCAGCAGCTCATTCAGGGACAGCCAAGAGACCCAGTACTTC.

This chain uses TRBV19 with TRBJ2-4; the D is unclear. CDR1 is LNHDA, CDR2 SQIVND, per germline (reference sequence). Trimming removed 5 bases at V and 7 bases at J, with 12 bases between. The CDR3 consists of 13 residues. The CDR3 sequence is CASSGYSGNIQYF. CDR3 nucleotide sequence: TGTGCCAGTAGTGGGTACTCGGGTAACATTCAGTACTTC.

The V call is TRBV5-6, the J call TRBJ2-5, with D unresolved. This CDR3 region has 13 residues. Germline CDR1 reads SGHDT; CDR2 reads YYEEEE. V was trimmed by 5 bases and J by 5 bases, leaving 13 bases between them. CDR3 sequence: CASRLTGRETQYF. The CDR3 region has the DNA TGTGCCAGCAGGTTGACGGGTAGGGAGACCCAGTACTTC.

V usage is TRBV5-1 and J usage is TRBJ2-7; 10 bases match TRBD2. This CDR3 is built from 14 residues. Germline trimming cut 2 bases from V and 2 bases from J; bases unmatched to any gene: 1. The V gene's germline CDR1 is SGHRS and CDR2 YFSETQ. The CDR3 DNA is TGCGCCAGCAGCTTAGGGACTAGCGCCTACGAGCAGTACTTC. Amino acid sequence: CASSLGTSAYEQYF.

The chain's CDR3 is CASSPTGTGARGYTF. CDR3 nucleotide sequence: TGTGCCAGCAGTCCTACGGGGACAGGGGCCCGCGGCTACACCTTC. The chain uses TRBV6-5 and TRBJ1-2; the match to TRBD1 covers 10 bases. V shed 5 bases, J shed 8 bases, and the junction held 11 bases outside the gene matches. This CDR3 is 15 amino acids long. Germline CDR1 reads MNHEY; CDR2 reads SVGAGI.

For this clone: The same CDR3 also results from other DNA sequences found in this sample. The chain uses TRBV5-1 and TRBJ2-6; tentative D call: TRBD1 (6 bases). Germline CDR1 SGHRS, CDR2 YFSETQ. Trimming stripped 2 bases from V and 1 base from J, with 7 bases between. The CDR3 has 15 residues. The CDR3, as DNA: TGCGCCAGCAGCTTAGGGGGTTCTGGGGCCAACGTCCTGACTTTC. Translating it yields CASSLGGSGANVLTF. Complete variable domain (other parts from reference TRBV5-1 and TRBJ2-6): KAGVTQTPRYLIKTRGQQVTLSCSPISGHRSVSWYQQTPGQGLQFLFEYFSETQRNKGNFPGRFSGRQFSNSRSEMNVSTLELGDSALYLCASSLGGSGANVLTFGAGSRLTVL.

The chain's CDR3 is CASSLNAGNTIYF. In nucleotides, the CDR3 is TGCGCCAGCAGCTTGAATGCTGGAAACACCATATATTTT. The J gene is TRBJ1-3, the V gene TRBV5-1, with unresolved D. The germline V gene encodes CDR1 SGHRS and CDR2 YFSETQ. CDR3 length: 13 residues. Trimming took off 1 base at V and 2 bases at J, with 4 bases between the two ends.